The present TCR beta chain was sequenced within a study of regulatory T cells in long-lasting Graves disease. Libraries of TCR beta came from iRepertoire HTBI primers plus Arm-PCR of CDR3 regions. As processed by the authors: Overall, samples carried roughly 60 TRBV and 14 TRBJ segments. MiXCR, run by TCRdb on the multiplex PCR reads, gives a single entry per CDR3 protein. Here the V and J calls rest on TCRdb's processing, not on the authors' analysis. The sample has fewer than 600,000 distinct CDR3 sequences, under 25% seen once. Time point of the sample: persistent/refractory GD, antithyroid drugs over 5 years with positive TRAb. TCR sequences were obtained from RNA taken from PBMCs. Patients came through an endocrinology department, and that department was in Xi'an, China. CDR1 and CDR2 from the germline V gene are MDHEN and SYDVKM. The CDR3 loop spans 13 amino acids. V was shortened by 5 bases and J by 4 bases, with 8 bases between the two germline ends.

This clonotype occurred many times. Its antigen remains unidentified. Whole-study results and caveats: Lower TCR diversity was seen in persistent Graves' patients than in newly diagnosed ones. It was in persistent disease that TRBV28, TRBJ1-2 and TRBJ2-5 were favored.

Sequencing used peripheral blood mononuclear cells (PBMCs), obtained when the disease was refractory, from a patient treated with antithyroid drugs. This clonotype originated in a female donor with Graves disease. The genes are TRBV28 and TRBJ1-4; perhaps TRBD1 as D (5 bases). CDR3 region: CASSRQNNEKLFF. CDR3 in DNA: TGTGCCAGCAGTCGACAGAATAATGAAAAACTGTTTTTT.